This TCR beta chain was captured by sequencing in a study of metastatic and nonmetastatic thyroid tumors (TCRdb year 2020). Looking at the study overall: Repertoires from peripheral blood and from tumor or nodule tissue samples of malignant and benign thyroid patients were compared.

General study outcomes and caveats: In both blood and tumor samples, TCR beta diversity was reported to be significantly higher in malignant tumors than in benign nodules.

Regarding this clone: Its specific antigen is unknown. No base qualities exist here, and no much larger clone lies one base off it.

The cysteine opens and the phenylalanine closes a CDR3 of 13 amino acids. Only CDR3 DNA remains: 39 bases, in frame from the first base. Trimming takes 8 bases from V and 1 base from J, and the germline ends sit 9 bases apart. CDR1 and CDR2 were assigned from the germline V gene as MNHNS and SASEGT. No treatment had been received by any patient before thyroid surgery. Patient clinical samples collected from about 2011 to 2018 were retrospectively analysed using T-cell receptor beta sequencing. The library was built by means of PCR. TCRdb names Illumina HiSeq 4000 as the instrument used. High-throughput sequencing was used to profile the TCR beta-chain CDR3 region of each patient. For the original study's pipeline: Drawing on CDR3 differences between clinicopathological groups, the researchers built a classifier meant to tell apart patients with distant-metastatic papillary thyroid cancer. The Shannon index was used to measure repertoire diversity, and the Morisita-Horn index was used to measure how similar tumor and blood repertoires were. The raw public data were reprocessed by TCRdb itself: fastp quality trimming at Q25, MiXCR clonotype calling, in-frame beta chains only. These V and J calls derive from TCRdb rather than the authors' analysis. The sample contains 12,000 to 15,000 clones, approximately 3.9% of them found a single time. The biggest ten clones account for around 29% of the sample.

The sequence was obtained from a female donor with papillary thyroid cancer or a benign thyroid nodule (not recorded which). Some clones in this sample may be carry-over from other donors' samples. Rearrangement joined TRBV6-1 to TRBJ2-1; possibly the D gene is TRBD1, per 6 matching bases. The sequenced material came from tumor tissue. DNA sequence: TGTGCCAGCCAACAGGGATCCTACAATGAGCAGTTCTTC. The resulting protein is CASQQGSYNEQFF.